These 18 T cell receptor beta chains originate from one sample sequenced in a study of blood T cell repertoires in COVID-19. The repertoire was sequenced with immunoSEQ multiplex PCR; TCRdb's copy has only in-frame clones and lacks some. The sample yields a few hundred thousand clones, 85% to 90% seen once. The source material was PBMCs or T cells enriched from blood (not recorded which). The receptors come from a man aged 35 to 55 who had recovered from COVID-19.

This sequence joins TRBV9 and TRBJ1-1, with 8 bases lining up with TRBD1. Germline V gene sequence: CDR1 SGDLS, CDR2 YYNGEE. Germline trimming cut 3 bases from V and 4 bases from J; bases unmatched to any gene: 14. The CDR3 covers 17 residues. The CDR3 DNA sequence: TGTGCCAGCAGCGCAGGACAGGGCATCCGGTTGGGCACTGAAGCTTTCTTT. It yields the protein CASSAGQGIRLGTEAFF. The whole variable domain, remainder taken from reference TRBV9 and TRBJ1-1, is DSGVTQTPKHLITATGQRVTLRCSPRSGDLSVYWYQQSLDQGLQFLIQYYNGEERAKGNILERFSAQQFPDLHSELNLSSLELGDSALYFCASSAGQGIRLGTEAFFGQGTRLTVV.

This clone appeared a single time. The genes are TRBV6-2 or TRBV6-3 and TRBJ2-7; TRBD1 agrees at 12 bases. J gave up 0 bases and V 2 bases, and 8 bases lay outside the gene matches. The CDR3 sequence is 18 residues long. Germline CDR1 MNHEY, CDR2 SVGEGT. Here the CDR3 DNA reads TGTGCCAGCAGTTACAGGGACAGGGGGCTTCTTCACTCCTACGAGCAGTACTTC. The encoded protein is CASSYRDRGLLHSYEQYF.

V and J are TRBV23-1 and TRBJ1-4, with D perhaps TRBD1 (5 bases). TRBV23-1 is recorded as an ORF, its role being uncertain. The CDR3 runs to 16 residues. V lost 8 bases and J 0 bases, leaving 16 bases between the germline ends. CDR3 sequence (DNA): TGCGCCAGCTTTGTCGTCAGGGCTGCAACTAATGAAAAACTGTTTTTT. Its translation: CASFVVRAATNEKLFF.

The V and J genes are TRBV25-1 and TRBJ1-1, with unresolved D. This CDR3 has 14 amino acids. The V gene's germline CDR1 is MGHDK and CDR2 SYGVNS. V lost 1 base and J lost 2, with 8 bases in between. The CDR3 spells CASSEFLSNTEAFF. The DNA for the CDR3 is TGTGCCAGCAGTGAATTCCTAAGCAACACTGAAGCTTTCTTT.

This clone was seen only once. The chain is built from TRBV7-9 and TRBJ1-4; D may be TRBD1 (5 bases). V lost 1 base to trimming and J lost 7 bases, with 16 bases between them. The CDR3 extends over 16 amino acids. CDR1 is SEHNR, CDR2 FQNEAQ, per germline (reference sequence). The DNA for the CDR3 is TGTGCCAGCAGCTTAGTTCATAGGGGTAGAGGTGAAAAACTGTTTTTT. It yields the protein CASSLVHRGRGEKLFF. The entire variable domain, with the rest obtained from reference TRBV7-9 and TRBJ1-4, is as follows: DTGVSQNPRHKITKRGQNVTFRCDPISEHNRLYWYRQTLGQGPEFLTYFQNEAQLEKSRLLSDRFSAERPKGSFSTLEIQRTEQGDSAMYLCASSLVHRGRGEKLFFGSGTQLSVL.

Written as DNA, the CDR3 is TGTGCCAGCAGCTTATACCTTACTAGCGGGAGTGATGATGAGCAGTTCTTC. Translated, it gives CASSLYLTSGSDDEQFF. This chain uses TRBV13 with TRBJ2-1; 11 nucleotides agree with TRBD2. The trim removed 2 bases at V and 8 bases at J, leaving 11 bases unmatched. From germline, CDR1 is PRHDT and CDR2 FYEKMQ (reference sequence). The CDR3 loop spans 17 amino acids.

The V and J genes are TRBV20-1 and TRBJ1-2; D gene ambiguous. Germline V gene data show CDR1 as DFQATT and CDR2 as SNEGSKA (reference sequence). The CDR3 is 11 amino acids. With 2 bases removed from V and 8 bases from J, the gap between germline ends came to 9 bases. The CDR3 bases are TGCAGTGCTAGACCCTGGGAGGGCTACACCTTC. Translation: CSARPWEGYTF.

CDR3 sequence (DNA): TGTGCCAGCAGCCAAGACGTGGGCGGGAGGGGTTACAATGAGCAGTTCTTC. This translates into CASSQDVGGRGYNEQFF. The rearrangement joins TRBV3-1 (or the pseudogene TRBV3-2) to TRBJ2-1; 9 nucleotides agree with TRBD2. The CDR3 contains 17 residues. The germline V gene encodes CDR1 LGHDT and CDR2 YNNKEL (reference sequence). V dropped 0 bases and J dropped 4; count of bases not matched to a gene: 7.

CDR3 sequence (DNA): TGTGCCAGCAGCCCCCTAGTACCCGACGGGGAGCTGTTTTTT. Translation gives CASSPLVPDGELFF. The V call is TRBV7-2, the J call TRBJ2-2, with D unclear. From germline, CDR1 is SGHTA and CDR2 FQGNSA. This CDR3 region has 14 residues. V was shortened by 5 bases and J by 7 bases, with 14 bases between the two germline ends.

The chain employs TRBV5-6 and TRBJ2-3; 10 bases are shared with TRBD2. This CDR3 has 16 residues. V was clipped by 0 bases and J by 2 bases; unmatched bases: 3. CDR1 is SGHDT, CDR2 YYEEEE, per germline. For the CDR3, the DNA is TGTGCCAGCAGCTTGGAACTAGCGGGGATCACAGATACGCAGTATTTT. Translated: CASSLELAGITDTQYF.

The rearrangement links TRBV5-8 to TRBJ2-3, with a weak D call TRBD2 (6 bases). CDR1 SGHTS and CDR2 YDEGEE come from the germline V gene. The V end was cut by 4 bases, the J end by 0 bases, with 12 bases between. CDR3 length: 15 amino acids. The CDR3 DNA reads as TGTGCCAGCAGCAAACGGGCGGGGAGCACAGATACGCAGTATTTT. It codes for CASSKRAGSTDTQYF. Filled out from reference TRBV5-8 and TRBJ2-3, the complete variable domain reads EAGVTQSPTHLIKTRGQQATLRCSPISGHTSVYWYQQALGLGLQFLLWYDEGEERNRGNFPPRFSGRQFPNYSSELNVNALELEDSALYLCASSKRAGSTDTQYFGPGTRLTVL.

This clone was counted a single time. The V call is TRBV28, the J call TRBJ2-2; D gene uncertain. This CDR3 is 14 amino acids long. Deletions cut 5 bases from V and 6 bases from J, with 13 bases between. Germline V gene data show CDR1 as MDHEN and CDR2 as SYDVKM. The CDR3: CASSPFEYPGELFF. CDR3 DNA: TGTGCCAGCAGTCCCTTCGAGTATCCCGGGGAGCTGTTTTTT.

The chain recombines TRBV5-1 with TRBJ2-1; D uncertain. The CDR3 contains 16 residues. The V end lost 3 bases, the J end lost 0 bases, and 13 bases lay between the germline ends. The germline gives CDR1 SGHRS, CDR2 YFSETQ. CDR3 amino acids: CASSSRTHSSYNEQFF. In DNA, the CDR3 is TGCGCCAGCAGCTCCCGTACCCACTCCTCCTACAATGAGCAGTTCTTC.

The V call is TRBV6-1, the J call TRBJ2-5; D is perhaps TRBD1 (5 bases). Trimming shortened V by 2 bases and J by 1 base, and 8 bases separated the two germline ends. CDR1 MNHNS and CDR2 SASEGT come from the germline V gene. This CDR3 region has 14 residues. The CDR3 nucleotides read TGTGCCAGCAGTGAATCAGGGTCCCAAGAGACCCAGTACTTC. Translating it yields CASSESGSQETQYF.

This rearrangement joins TRBV30 to TRBJ1-4, with TRBD1 as a possible D gene (5 bases). Trimming took 5 bases from V and 8 from J, leaving 15 bases between them. Germline V gene sequence: CDR1 GTSNPN, CDR2 SVGIG (reference sequence). This CDR3 comprises 13 residues. The CDR3 here is CAWGRGNREKLFF. Here the CDR3 DNA reads TGTGCCTGGGGTCGGGGGAATAGGGAAAAACTGTTTTTT.

This chain uses TRBV5-1 with TRBJ1-2; possible D gene TRBD1, 5 bases. With 0 bases removed from V and 7 bases from J, the gap between germline ends came to 13 bases. CDR3 size: 14 residues. Looked up from germline, CDR1 is SGHRS and CDR2 is YFSETQ. DNA of the CDR3: TGCGCCAGCAGCTTGGAGGGGCGGGGTTCTGGCTACACCTTC. Its translation is CASSLEGRGSGYTF.

The chain is built from TRBV6-2 or TRBV6-3 and TRBJ2-7; a weak D match, TRBD1 (6 bases). Germline V CDR1 and CDR2: MNHEY, SVGEGT. The CDR3 runs 14 residues. Trimming pared 4 bases from V and 3 bases from J, leaving 13 bases between. CDR3 DNA sequence: TGTGCCAGCAGTTCCCCCCCCAGGGGCTACGAGCAGTACTTC. This encodes CASSSPPRGYEQYF.

This rearrangement joins TRBV1 to TRBJ1-5; the DNA was not used to check the table's D call, TRBD1. TRBV1 has pseudogene status. This CDR3 is built from 18 residues. This CDR3 reads CTSSPKGQGVTCNQPQHF. CDR3 in DNA: TGCACCAGCAGCCCTAAAGGACAGGGGGTTACTTGCAATCAGCCCCAGCATTTT.